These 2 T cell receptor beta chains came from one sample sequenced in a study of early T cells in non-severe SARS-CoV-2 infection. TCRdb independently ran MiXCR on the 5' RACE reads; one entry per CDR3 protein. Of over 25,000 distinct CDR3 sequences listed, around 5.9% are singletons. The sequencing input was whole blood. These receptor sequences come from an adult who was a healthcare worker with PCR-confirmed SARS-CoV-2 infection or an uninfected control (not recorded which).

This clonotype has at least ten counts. CDR3 region: CASSLGGTSVETQYF. DNA for the CDR3: TGTGCCAGCAGCTTGGGAGGGACTAGCGTGGAGACCCAGTACTTC. The V call is TRBV7-6, the J call TRBJ2-5, with 10 positions matching TRBD2. The CDR3 is made up of 15 amino acids. In germline, CDR1 is SGHVS, CDR2 FNYEAQ. V shed 3 bases and J 5 bases; nucleotides not matched to a gene: 6.

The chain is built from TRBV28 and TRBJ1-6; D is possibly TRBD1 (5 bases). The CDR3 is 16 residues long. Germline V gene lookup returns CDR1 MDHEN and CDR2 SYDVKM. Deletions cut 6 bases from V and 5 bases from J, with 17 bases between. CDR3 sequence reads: CASSELLEGNNSPLHF. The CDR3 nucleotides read TGTGCCAGCAGCGAGCTACTGGAGGGGAATAATTCACCCCTCCACTTT.